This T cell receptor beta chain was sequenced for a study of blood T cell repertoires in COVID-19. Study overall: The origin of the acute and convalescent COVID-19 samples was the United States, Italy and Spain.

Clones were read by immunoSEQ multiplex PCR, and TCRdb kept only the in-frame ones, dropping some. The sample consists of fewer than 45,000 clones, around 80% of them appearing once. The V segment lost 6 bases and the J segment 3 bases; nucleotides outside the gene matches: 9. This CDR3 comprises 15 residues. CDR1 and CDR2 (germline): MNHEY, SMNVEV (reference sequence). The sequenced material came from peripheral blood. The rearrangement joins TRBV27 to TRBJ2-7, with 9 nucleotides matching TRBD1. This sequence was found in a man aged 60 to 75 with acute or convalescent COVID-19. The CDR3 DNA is TGTGCCAGCAGACCAAGGGGGGACAGGGTCTACGAGCAGTACTTC. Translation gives CASRPRGDRVYEQYF.